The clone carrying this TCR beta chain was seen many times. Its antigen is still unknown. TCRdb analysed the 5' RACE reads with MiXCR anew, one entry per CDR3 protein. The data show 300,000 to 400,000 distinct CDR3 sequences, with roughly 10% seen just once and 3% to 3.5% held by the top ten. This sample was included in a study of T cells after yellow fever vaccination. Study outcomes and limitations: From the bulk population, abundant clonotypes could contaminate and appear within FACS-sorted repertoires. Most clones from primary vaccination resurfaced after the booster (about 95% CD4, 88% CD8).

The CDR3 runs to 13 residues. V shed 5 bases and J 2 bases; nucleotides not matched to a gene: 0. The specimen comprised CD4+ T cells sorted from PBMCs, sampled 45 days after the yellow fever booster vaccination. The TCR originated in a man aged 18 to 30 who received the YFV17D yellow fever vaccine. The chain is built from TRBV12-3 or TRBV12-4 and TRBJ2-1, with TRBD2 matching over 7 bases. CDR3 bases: TGTGCCAGCAGTCGGGGGGCCTACAATGAGCAGTTCTTC. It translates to CASSRGAYNEQFF.